The 3 T cell receptor beta chains in this list originate from one sample, sequenced in a study of T cell clonality in common variable immunodeficiency. Regarding the study as a whole: In common variable immunodeficiency, TCR beta chains reportedly carried fewer deletions and N-nucleotide insertions.

The method was immunoSEQ multiplex PCR; TCRdb's version includes in-frame clones alone and lacks a portion of them. The data show around 9,600 clones, none appearing only once, with roughly 4.3% held by the ten largest. These TCRs are of unknown antigen specificity. Source material: peripheral blood mononuclear cells. All receptors come from a human donor with common variable immunodeficiency.

In the case of this clone: The DNA ends 3 residues before the CDR3 does, and the rest of the CDR3 is filled in from the germline J gene. This chain joins TRBV7-2 and TRBJ2-5; the D gene is possibly TRBD2 (6 bases). From germline, CDR1 is SGHTA and CDR2 FQGNSA. CDR3 length: 15 amino acids. The V gene lost 1 base and the J gene lost 6 bases, with 15 bases spanning the gap. The CDR3: CASSLVGGFNKTQYF. The part of the CDR3 DNA that was read is TGTGCCAGCAGCTTAGTCGGGGGATTCAATAAGACC.

This clone is termed medium-sized. The CDR3 is cut off 3 residues early in the read; its end comes from the germline J gene. J is TRBJ2-3 and V is TRBV5-1, with 7 positions matching TRBD1. CDR1 SGHRS and CDR2 YFSETQ come from the germline V gene. This CDR3 spans 14 amino acids. V dropped 6 bases and J dropped 4; count of bases not matched to a gene: 8. CDR3 residues: CASTPRTGSDTQYF. The sequenced CDR3 bases are TGCGCCAGCACCCCGCGGACAGGTTCAGATACG.

This clone has ten or more counts. The CDR3 extends 3 residues past the end of the read, so its final part is completed from the germline J gene. V gene TRBV19 combines with J gene TRBJ1-2, with TRBD1 matching over 9 bases. CDR1 and CDR2 from the germline V gene are LNHDA and SQIVND (reference sequence). V shed 5 bases, J shed 1 base, and the junction held 5 bases outside the gene matches. The CDR3 covers 15 residues. The CDR3: CASSGQGNLNYGYTF. Incomplete CDR3 DNA: TGTGCCAGTAGTGGACAGGGGAACCTTAACTATGGC.